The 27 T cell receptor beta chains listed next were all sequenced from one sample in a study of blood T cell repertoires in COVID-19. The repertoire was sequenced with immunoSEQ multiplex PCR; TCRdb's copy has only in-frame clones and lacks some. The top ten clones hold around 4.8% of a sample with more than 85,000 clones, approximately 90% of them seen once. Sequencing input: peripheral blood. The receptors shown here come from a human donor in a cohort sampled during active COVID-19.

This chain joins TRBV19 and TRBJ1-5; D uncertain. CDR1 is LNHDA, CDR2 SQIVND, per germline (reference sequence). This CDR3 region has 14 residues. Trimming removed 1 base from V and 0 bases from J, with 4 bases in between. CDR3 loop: CASSIVYSNQPQHF. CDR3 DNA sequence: TGTGCCAGTAGTATAGTTTATAGCAATCAGCCCCAGCATTTT.

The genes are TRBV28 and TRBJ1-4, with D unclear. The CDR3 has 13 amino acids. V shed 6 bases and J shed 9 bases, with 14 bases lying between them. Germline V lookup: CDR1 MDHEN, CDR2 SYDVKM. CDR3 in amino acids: CASRVTAGKKLFF. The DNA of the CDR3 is TGTGCCAGCAGGGTTACAGCGGGAAAAAAACTGTTTTTT.

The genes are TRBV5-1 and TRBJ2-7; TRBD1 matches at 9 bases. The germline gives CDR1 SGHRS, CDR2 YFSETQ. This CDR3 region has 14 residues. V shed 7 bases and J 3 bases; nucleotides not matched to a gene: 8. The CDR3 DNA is TGCGCCAGCCGCAGACAGGGGGATAACTACGAGCAGTACTTC. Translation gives CASRRQGDNYEQYF. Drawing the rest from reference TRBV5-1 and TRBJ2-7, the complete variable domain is KAGVTQTPRYLIKTRGQQVTLSCSPISGHRSVSWYQQTPGQGLQFLFEYFSETQRNKGNFPGRFSGRQFSNSRSEMNVSTLELGDSALYLCASRRQGDNYEQYFGPGTRLTVT.

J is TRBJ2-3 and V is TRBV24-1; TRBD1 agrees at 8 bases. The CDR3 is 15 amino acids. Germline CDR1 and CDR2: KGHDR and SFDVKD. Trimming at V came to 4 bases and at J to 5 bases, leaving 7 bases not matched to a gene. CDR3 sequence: CATSDVTGALDTQYF. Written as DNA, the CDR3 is TGTGCCACCAGTGACGTGACAGGGGCTCTAGATACGCAGTATTTT.

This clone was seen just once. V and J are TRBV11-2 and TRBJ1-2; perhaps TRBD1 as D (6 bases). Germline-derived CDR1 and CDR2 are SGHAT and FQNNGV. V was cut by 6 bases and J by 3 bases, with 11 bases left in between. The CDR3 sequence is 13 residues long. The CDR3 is CASRQTGDYGYTF. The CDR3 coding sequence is TGTGCCAGCAGACAGACAGGAGACTATGGCTACACCTTC.

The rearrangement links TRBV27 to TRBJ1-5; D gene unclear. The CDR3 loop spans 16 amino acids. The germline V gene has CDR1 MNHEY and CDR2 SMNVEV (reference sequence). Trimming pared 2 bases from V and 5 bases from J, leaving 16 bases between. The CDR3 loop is CASSLTGGLVDQPQHF. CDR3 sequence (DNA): TGTGCCAGCAGTTTAACGGGAGGGTTGGTGGATCAGCCCCAGCATTTT.

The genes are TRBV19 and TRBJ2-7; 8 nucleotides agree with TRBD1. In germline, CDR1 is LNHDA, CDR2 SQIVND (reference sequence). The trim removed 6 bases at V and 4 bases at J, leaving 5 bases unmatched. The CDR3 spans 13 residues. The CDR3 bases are TGTGCCAGTAGGTACGACAGGGGATACGAGCAGTACTTC. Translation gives CASRYDRGYEQYF.

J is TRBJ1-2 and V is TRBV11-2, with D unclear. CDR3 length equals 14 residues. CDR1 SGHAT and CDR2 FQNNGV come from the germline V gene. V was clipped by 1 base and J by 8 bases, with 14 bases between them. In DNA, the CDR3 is TGTGCCAGCAGCTTAGCTGGCCGTCCCGTGGGCTACACCTTC. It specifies CASSLAGRPVGYTF.

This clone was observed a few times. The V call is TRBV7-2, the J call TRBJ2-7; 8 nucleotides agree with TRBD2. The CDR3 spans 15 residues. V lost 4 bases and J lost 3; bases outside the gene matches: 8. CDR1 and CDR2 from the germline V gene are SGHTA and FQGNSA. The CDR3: CASSYRGTRNYEQYF. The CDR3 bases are TGTGCCAGCAGCTACCGGGGGACTAGGAACTACGAGCAGTACTTC.

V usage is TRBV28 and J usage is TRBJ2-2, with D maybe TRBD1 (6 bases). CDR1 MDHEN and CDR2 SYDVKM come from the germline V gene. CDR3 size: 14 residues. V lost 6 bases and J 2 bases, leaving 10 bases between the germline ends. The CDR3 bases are TGTGCCAGCAGATCGGGACAAAACACCGGGGAGCTGTTTTTT. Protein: CASRSGQNTGELFF.

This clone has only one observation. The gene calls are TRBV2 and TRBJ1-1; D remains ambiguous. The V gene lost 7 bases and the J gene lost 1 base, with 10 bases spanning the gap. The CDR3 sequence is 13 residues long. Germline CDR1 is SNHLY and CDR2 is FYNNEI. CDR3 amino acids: CASKFGENTEAFF. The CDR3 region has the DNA TGTGCCAGCAAGTTCGGAGAGAACACTGAAGCTTTCTTT.

In DNA, the CDR3 is TGTGCCAGCAGCTTCAGGGTGGACACAGATACGCAGTATTTT. It is translated as CASSFRVDTDTQYF. The genes are TRBV5-4 and TRBJ2-3; the D gene is possibly TRBD1 (5 bases). Trimming took off 2 bases at V and 2 bases at J, with 9 bases between the two ends. CDR1 and CDR2 (germline): SGHNT, YYREEE (reference sequence). This CDR3 spans 14 amino acids.

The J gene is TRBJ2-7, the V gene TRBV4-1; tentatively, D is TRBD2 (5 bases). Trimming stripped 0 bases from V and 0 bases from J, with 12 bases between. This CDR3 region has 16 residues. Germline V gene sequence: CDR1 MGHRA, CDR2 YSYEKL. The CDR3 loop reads CASSQDGSGLSYEQYF. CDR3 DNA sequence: TGCGCCAGCAGCCAAGATGGGAGCGGACTCTCCTACGAGCAGTACTTC.

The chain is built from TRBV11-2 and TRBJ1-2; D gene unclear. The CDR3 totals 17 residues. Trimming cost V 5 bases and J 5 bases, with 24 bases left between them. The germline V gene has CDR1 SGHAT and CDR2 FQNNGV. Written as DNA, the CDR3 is TGTGCCAGCAGCATGATCTCTGGACGGCGCGGGGAGTATGGCTACACCTTC. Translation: CASSMISGRRGEYGYTF.

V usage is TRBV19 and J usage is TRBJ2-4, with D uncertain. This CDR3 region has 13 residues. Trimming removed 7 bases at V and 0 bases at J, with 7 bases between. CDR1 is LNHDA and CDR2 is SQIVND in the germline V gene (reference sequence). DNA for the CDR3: TGTGCCAGTAAAGACTTAGCCAAAAACATTCAGTACTTC. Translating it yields CASKDLAKNIQYF.

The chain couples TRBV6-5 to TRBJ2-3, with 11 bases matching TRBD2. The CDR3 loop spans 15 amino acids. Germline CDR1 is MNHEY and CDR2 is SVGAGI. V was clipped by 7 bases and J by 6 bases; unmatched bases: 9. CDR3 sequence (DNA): TGTGCCAGCACCCTGGGTAGCGGGGGGGCTGATACGCAGTATTTT. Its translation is CASTLGSGGADTQYF.

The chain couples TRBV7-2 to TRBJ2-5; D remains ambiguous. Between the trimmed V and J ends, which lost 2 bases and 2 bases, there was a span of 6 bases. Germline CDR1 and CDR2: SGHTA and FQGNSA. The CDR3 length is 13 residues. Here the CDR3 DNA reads TGTGCCAGCAGCTTAATGCAGCAAGAGACCCAGTACTTC. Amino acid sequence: CASSLMQQETQYF.

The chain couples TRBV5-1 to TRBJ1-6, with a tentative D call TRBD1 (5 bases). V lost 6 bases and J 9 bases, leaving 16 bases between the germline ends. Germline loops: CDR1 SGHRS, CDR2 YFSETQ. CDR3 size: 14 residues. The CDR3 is CASNPGLGLSPLHF. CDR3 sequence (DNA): TGCGCCAGCAACCCGGGACTGGGGCTTTCACCCCTCCACTTT.

The CDR3 DNA follows: TGTGCCAGCAAACAGGGGGGGAACACTGAAGCTTTCTTT. Translation gives CASKQGGNTEAFF. The chain is built from TRBV7-3 and TRBJ1-1, with 8 bases aligning to TRBD1. This CDR3 has 13 residues. CDR1 is SGHTA and CDR2 is FQGTGA in the germline V gene. After removal of 7 bases from V and 1 base from J, the junction contained 2 bases not matched to a gene.

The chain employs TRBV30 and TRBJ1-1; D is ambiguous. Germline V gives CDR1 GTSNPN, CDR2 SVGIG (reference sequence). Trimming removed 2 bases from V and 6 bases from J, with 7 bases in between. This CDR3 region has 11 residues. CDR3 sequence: CAWSWQSEAFF. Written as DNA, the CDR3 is TGTGCCTGGAGTTGGCAGTCTGAAGCTTTCTTT.

CDR3 sequence: CASSRSGTGSSYNSPLHF. The CDR3, as DNA: TGTGCCAGCAGTAGATCCGGGACAGGGAGCTCCTATAATTCACCCCTCCACTTT. The chain joins TRBV27 to TRBJ1-6; TRBD1 matches at 9 bases. Germline loops: CDR1 MNHEY, CDR2 SMNVEV (reference sequence). J was trimmed by 0 bases and V by 5 bases; bases with no gene match: 8. The CDR3 runs 18 residues.

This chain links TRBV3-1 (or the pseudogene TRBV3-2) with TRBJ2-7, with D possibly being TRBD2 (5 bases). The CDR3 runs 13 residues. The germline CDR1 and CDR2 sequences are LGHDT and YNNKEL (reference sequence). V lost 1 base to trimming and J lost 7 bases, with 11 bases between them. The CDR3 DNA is TGTGCCAGCAGCCAAGGGACTCGCGGAGAGCAGTACTTC. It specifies CASSQGTRGEQYF.

CDR3 amino acids: CASRRTGGYYGYTF. CDR3 DNA: TGTGCCAGCAGGAGGACAGGGGGCTACTATGGCTACACCTTC. This chain connects TRBV2 to TRBJ1-2, with 11 bases aligning to TRBD1. This CDR3 is built from 14 residues. CDR1 and CDR2 from the germline V gene are SNHLY and FYNNEI. V trimming: 6 bases; J trimming: 3 bases; junction bases outside the gene matches: 3. Full variable domain (rest looked up from reference TRBV2 and TRBJ1-2): EPEVTQTPSHQVTQMGQEVILRCVPISNHLYFYWYRQILGQKVEFLVSFYNNEISEKSEIFDDQFSVERPDGSNFTLKIRSTKLEDSAMYFCASRRTGGYYGYTFGSGTRLTVV.

CDR3 region: CASSQVSSGKGEQYF. CDR3 nucleotide sequence: TGCGCCAGCAGCCAAGTGTCTAGCGGGAAAGGGGAGCAGTACTTC. The J gene is TRBJ2-7, the V gene TRBV4-3, with TRBD2 matching over 9 bases. The trim removed 1 base at V and 7 bases at J, leaving 8 bases unmatched. Per the germline V gene, CDR1 is LGHNA and CDR2 is YSLEER. This CDR3 contains 15 residues.

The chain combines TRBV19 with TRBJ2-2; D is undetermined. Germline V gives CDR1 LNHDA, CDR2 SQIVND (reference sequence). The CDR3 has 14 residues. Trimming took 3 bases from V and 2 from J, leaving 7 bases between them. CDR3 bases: TGTGCCAGTAGTATTGTCCAAAACACCGGGGAGCTGTTTTTT. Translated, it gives CASSIVQNTGELFF.

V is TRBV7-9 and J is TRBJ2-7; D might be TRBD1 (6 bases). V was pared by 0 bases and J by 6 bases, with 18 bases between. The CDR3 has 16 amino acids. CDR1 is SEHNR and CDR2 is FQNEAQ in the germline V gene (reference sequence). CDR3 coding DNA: TGTGCCAGCAGCTTAGCGTCAGGGGCGATTGCCTCCGAGCAGTACTTC. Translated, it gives CASSLASGAIASEQYF.

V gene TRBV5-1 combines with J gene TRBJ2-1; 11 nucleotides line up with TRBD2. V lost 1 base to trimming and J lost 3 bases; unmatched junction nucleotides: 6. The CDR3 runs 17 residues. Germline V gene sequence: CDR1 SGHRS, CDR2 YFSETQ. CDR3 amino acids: CASSLIPSGGHYNEQFF. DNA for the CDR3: TGCGCCAGCAGCTTGATCCCTAGCGGGGGGCACTACAATGAGCAGTTCTTC.